These 15 T cell receptor beta chains were all obtained from the same sample, sequenced in a study of patients and donors after allogeneic stem cell transplantation. TCRdb re-called the RT-PCR reads through MiXCR, storing one row per CDR3 protein. The table shows 400,000 to 450,000 distinct CDR3 sequences, with approximately 16% occurring only once. The sequencing input was blood, either unsorted or a sorted T cell fraction (not recorded which). These receptors all stem from a human donor who was either an allogeneic HSCT recipient or a stem cell or donor lymphocyte infusion donor (not recorded which). It is not recorded whose cells these are; they may come from a transplant donor.

This clonotype has more than one count but fewer than ten. In DNA, the CDR3 is TGCAGTGCTAGGGGACAGGGTAAGAATCAGCCCCAGCATTTT. Translation gives CSARGQGKNQPQHF. V gene TRBV20-1 combines with J gene TRBJ1-5, with 9 bases lining up with TRBD1. With 3 bases clipped from V and 4 bases from J, the junction kept 4 bases outside the gene matches. Germline V gene sequence: CDR1 DFQATT, CDR2 SNEGSKA (reference sequence). The CDR3 covers 14 residues.

This clonotype was seen a handful of times. The rearrangement links TRBV12-3 or TRBV12-4 to TRBJ2-7, with 7 bases that match TRBD2. The V gene end was trimmed by 0 bases and the J gene end by 4 bases; junction bases not matched to a gene: 6. The CDR3 contains 15 residues. The CDR3 here is CASSLAGGPMYEQYF. The CDR3 DNA follows: TGTGCCAGCAGTTTAGCGGGAGGGCCGATGTACGAGCAGTACTTC.

This clonotype came up a few times. The V call is TRBV25-1, the J call TRBJ1-2; D is undetermined. Deletions cut 8 bases from V and 8 bases from J, with 12 bases between. CDR1 MGHDK and CDR2 SYGVNS come from the germline V gene. The CDR3 sequence is 11 residues long. The chain's CDR3 is CASFGQGGYTF. Here the CDR3 DNA reads TGTGCCAGCTTCGGGCAAGGCGGCTACACCTTC.

The rearrangement uses TRBV29-1 and TRBJ1-2; 9 bases line up with TRBD1. Germline assignment: CDR1 SQVTM and CDR2 ANQGSEA. CDR3 length equals 13 residues. The J segment lost 3 bases and the V segment lost 6 bases, leaving 5 bases of the junction unmatched. In nucleotides, the CDR3 is TGCAGCGTCCCCACAGGGGGCGACTATGGCTACACCTTC. This encodes CSVPTGGDYGYTF.

In this sample, this clonotype turned up many times. The chain carries TRBV4-3 and TRBJ2-1, with TRBD2 as a possible D gene (5 bases). Germline V gives CDR1 LGHNA, CDR2 YSLEER. V lost 0 bases to trimming and J lost 9 bases, with 12 bases between them. This CDR3 contains 14 residues. CDR3 DNA sequence: TGCGCCAGCAGCCAAGATTCTAGCCTGGGTGAGCAGTTCTTC. The encoded protein is CASSQDSSLGEQFF.

This clonotype was observed a handful of times. This sequence joins TRBV6-5 and TRBJ2-2, with D perhaps matching TRBD1 or TRBD2 (5 bases each). V shed 2 bases and J shed 6 bases, with 13 bases lying between them. The CDR3 runs 15 residues. Germline V gene lookup returns CDR1 MNHEY and CDR2 SVGAGI. CDR3 protein: CASSYGGIFPGELFF. The DNA of the CDR3 is TGTGCCAGCAGTTACGGGGGAATCTTCCCCGGGGAGCTGTTTTTT.

A few counts support this clonotype. The chain employs TRBV3-1 and TRBJ2-1; D ambiguous. This CDR3 region has 16 residues. V was pared by 1 base and J by 7 bases, with 17 bases between. CDR1 is LGHDT, CDR2 YNNKEL, per germline (reference sequence). The CDR3 loop reads CASSQGSPRRENEQFF. In DNA, the CDR3 is TGTGCCAGCAGCCAAGGGAGCCCCCGTAGGGAAAATGAGCAGTTCTTC.

CDR3 sequence (DNA): TGTGCCACCAAAGGGGACAGCCGCTACGAGCAGTACTTC. This encodes CATKGDSRYEQYF. The rearrangement joins TRBV2 to TRBJ2-7; 7 bases agree with TRBD1. CDR1 is SNHLY, CDR2 FYNNEI, per germline. CDR3 size: 13 residues. The ends lost 10 bases at V and 3 bases at J; junction bases unmatched: 9.

The chain joins TRBV6-5 to TRBJ2-5, with D possibly being TRBD2 (5 bases). This CDR3 is 15 amino acids long. Germline V gene sequence: CDR1 MNHEY, CDR2 SVGAGI. Trimming removed 0 bases from V and 5 bases from J, with 13 bases in between. CDR3 DNA sequence: TGTGCCAGCAGTTACTCTAGCGTCACTAAGGAGACCCAGTACTTC. Amino acids: CASSYSSVTKETQYF.

This chain connects TRBV6-5 to TRBJ2-1, with TRBD2 matching 8 bases. V shed 2 bases and J 8 bases; nucleotides not matched to a gene: 5. CDR3 length: 14 amino acids. Germline CDR1 reads MNHEY; CDR2 reads SVGAGI. The DNA of the CDR3 is TGTGCCAGCAGTTACGGCGGGGGGAAGTATGAGCAGTTCTTC. Translation: CASSYGGGKYEQFF.

This clonotype was seen a handful of times. This chain uses TRBV7-6 with TRBJ2-1; no definite D call. CDR3 length equals 18 residues. In germline, CDR1 is SGHVS, CDR2 FNYEAQ. V was cut by 4 bases and J by 0 bases, with 19 bases left in between. CDR3 bases: TGTGCCAGCAGCTCACTAATGCAGAACCCCACCTCCTACAATGAGCAGTTCTTC. Translated: CASSSLMQNPTSYNEQFF.

This clonotype was detected only a few times. The gene calls are TRBV9 and TRBJ2-1, with D possibly being TRBD1 (5 bases). V was pared by 2 bases and J by 2 bases, with 8 bases between. Germline V gene sequence: CDR1 SGDLS, CDR2 YYNGEE. The CDR3 runs to 14 residues. CDR3 protein: CASSVGPAYNEQFF. The CDR3 DNA sequence: TGTGCCAGCAGCGTGGGGCCCGCCTACAATGAGCAGTTCTTC.

The chain employs TRBV12-3 or TRBV12-4 and TRBJ2-2; D assignment may be TRBD1 or TRBD2 (5 bases each). The V gene lost 6 bases and the J gene lost 6 bases, with 17 bases spanning the gap. There are 15 residues in the CDR3. The CDR3 sequence is CASRPTRGASGELFF. DNA for the CDR3: TGTGCCAGCAGACCCACGAGGGGCGCGTCCGGGGAGCTGTTTTTT.

This clonotype showed up just a few times. The V gene is TRBV12-3 or TRBV12-4, the J gene TRBJ1-6; D possibly corresponds to TRBD1 (5 bases). The CDR3 consists of 15 residues. V was pared by 6 bases and J by 9 bases, with 18 bases between. CDR3 in amino acids: CASSPWGTGGSPLHF. In nucleotides, the CDR3 is TGTGCCAGCAGCCCCTGGGGGACGGGGGGTTCACCCCTCCACTTT.

The V and J genes are TRBV28 and TRBJ2-6; tentatively, D is TRBD1 (6 bases). The CDR3 runs to 18 residues. The V gene lost 3 bases and the J gene lost 0 bases, with 15 bases spanning the gap. Germline CDR1 and CDR2: MDHEN and SYDVKM. The CDR3 is CASSFGGYFTSGANVLTF. CDR3 DNA sequence: TGTGCCAGCAGTTTTGGGGGCTACTTCACCTCTGGGGCCAACGTCCTGACTTTC. Using reference TRBV28 and TRBJ2-6 for the parts outside the CDR3, the full variable domain is DVKVTQSSRYLVKRTGEKVFLECVQDMDHENMFWYRQDPGLGLRLIYFSYDVKMKEKGDIPEGYSVSREKKERFSLILESASTNQTSMYLCASSFGGYFTSGANVLTFGAGSRLTVL.